A selection of T cell receptor beta chains follows, all from one sample in a study of T cell repertoires in aging, cancer and after chemotherapy. MiXCR, run by TCRdb on the multiplex PCR reads, gives a single entry per CDR3 protein. The sample yields fewer than 20,000 distinct CDR3 sequences, 40% to 55% seen once. The sample taken for sequencing was blood. Receptors originate from a human donor in good health. The CDR3 runs from the conserved cysteine through the conserved F or W. D genes are given only for firm matches. Clone size is given for some rows only: seen once, a few or many times, or a class if the clone is expanded.

>NA|TRBV29-1|TRBJ2-2|NA
CSVRVGKLNTGELFF
TGCAGCGTTAGAGTCGGGAAGTTGAACACCGGGGAGCTGTTTTTT
>TRBD1|TRBV11-2|TRBJ2-2|once
CASSPRTRGHTGELFF
TGTGCCAGCAGCCCTAGGACGAGGGGGCACACCGGGGAGCTGTTTTTT
>NA|TRBV11-1|TRBJ2-3|medium-sized
CASSSILSDTQYF
TGTGCCAGCAGTTCCATCCTTTCAGATACGCAGTATTTT
>NA|TRBV7-9|TRBJ2-3|NA
CASSLYSGATDTQYF
TGTGCCAGCAGCTTATATAGTGGGGCTACAGATACGCAGTATTTT
>TRBD1|TRBV29-1|TRBJ1-4|NA
CSVPGKTGVPNEKLFF
TGCAGCGTTCCCGGGAAGACAGGGGTCCCTAATGAAAAACTGTTTTTT
>TRBD2|TRBV5-6|TRBJ2-7|once
CASSSTAGLAYEQYF
TGTGCCAGCAGCTCCACGGCGGGACTAGCCTACGAGCAGTACTTC
>NA|TRBV7-6|TRBJ2-2|NA
CASSPSLGNTGELFF
TGTGCCAGCAGCCCTTCGCTTGGGAACACCGGGGAGCTGTTTTTT
>NA|TRBV5-4|TRBJ1-6|few
CASSSDLTAPLHF
TGTGCCAGCAGCTCGGACTTGACGGCACCCCTCCACTTT
>NA|TRBV19|TRBJ2-1|NA
CASSVVQPNEQFF
TGTGCCAGTAGTGTGGTGCAGCCTAATGAGCAGTTCTTC
>NA|TRBV29-1|TRBJ2-7|medium-sized
CSVGADTGSEQYF
TGCAGCGTTGGGGCTGATACAGGGTCCGAGCAGTACTTC
>TRBD1|TRBV7-6|TRBJ1-6|once
CASRLGTGENSPLHF
TGTGCCAGCAGGCTCGGGACAGGGGAGAATTCACCCCTCCACTTT
>TRBD1|TRBV18|TRBJ1-5|NA
CASSPDRGGNQPQHF
TGTGCCAGCTCACCGGACAGGGGAGGCAATCAGCCCCAGCATTTT
>NA|TRBV6-2/TRBV6-3|TRBJ2-2|once
CASSNPRGELFF
TGTGCCAGCAGTAACCCTCGGGGGGAGCTGTTTTTT
>NA|TRBV12-3/TRBV12-4|TRBJ2-5|NA
CATKGGPTQEGQYF
TGTGCCACGAAGGGCGGACCAACCCAAGAGGGCCAGTACTTC
>TRBD1|TRBV27|TRBJ2-7|few
CASRADRGFYEQYF
TGTGCCAGCAGAGCGGACAGGGGGTTTTACGAGCAGTACTTC
>NA|TRBV29-1|TRBJ2-1|medium-sized
CSVYRGSYNEQFF
TGCAGCGTATACCGGGGGTCCTACAATGAGCAGTTCTTC
>NA|TRBV27|TRBJ1-6|NA
CASSLLGDSYNSPLHF
TGTGCCAGCAGTTTATTGGGGGACTCCTATAATTCACCCCTCCACTTT
>NA|TRBV27|TRBJ2-1|NA
CASSQPATSNEQFF
TGTGCCAGCAGTCAACCGGCAACGTCTAATGAGCAGTTCTTC
>TRBD2|TRBV19|TRBJ2-1|NA
CASSRTGSGRRNNEQFF
TGTGCCAGTAGTAGAACGGGTAGCGGGAGAAGGAACAATGAGCAGTTCTTC
>NA|TRBV13|TRBJ2-1|NA
CASSLGLPAGEQFF
TGTGCCAGCAGCCTCGGACTACCCGCCGGGGAGCAGTTCTTC
>TRBD1|TRBV27|TRBJ2-7|NA
CASSLSPGTGPYEQYF
TGTGCCAGCAGTTTATCCCCCGGGACAGGGCCCTACGAGCAGTACTTC
>TRBD2|TRBV15|TRBJ2-7|once
CATSKRESEQYF
TGTGCCACCAGCAAGCGGGAGAGCGAGCAGTACTTC